A single TCR beta chain is shown here with its context. Antigen: not known. The CDR3 length is 18 residues. The V end was cut by 10 bases, the J end by 1 base, with 28 bases between. From germline, CDR1 is SEHNR and CDR2 FQNEAQ (reference sequence). This sample stems from a study of cytomegalovirus exposure and HLA in healthy donors. Findings and limits, study-wide: Being productive about 90% or about 30% of the time was typical of most TCR beta V segments in an earlier analysis.

In the PCR, 60 Vbeta and 13 Jbeta primers were used. Per the authors' pipeline: Some 11 million of the 75 million to 95 million unique TCR beta chains counted in a later analysis were shared. Assay used: immunoSEQ multiplex PCR; TCRdb lists only in-frame clones, some missing. V and J calls and clone size come straight from that table; D and trimming were deduced from the DNA. This listing includes about 160,000 clones. Sequencing was carried out using PBMCs. The chain joins TRBV7-9 to TRBJ1-1; a weak D match, TRBD1 (6 bases). The origin of this receptor is a woman aged 60-70 years in good health and CMV-seronegative. The CDR3 sequence: CATTTDTGYKQQNTEAFF. The CDR3 DNA sequence: TGTGCCACCACGACAGACACAGGGTACAAGCAACAGAACACTGAAGCTTTCTTT. Using reference TRBV7-9 and TRBJ1-1 for the parts outside the CDR3, the full variable domain is DTGVSQNPRHKITKRGQNVTFRCDPISEHNRLYWYRQTLGQGPEFLTYFQNEAQLEKSRLLSDRFSAERPKGSFSTLEIQRTEQGDSAMYLCATTTDTGYKQQNTEAFFGQGTRLTVV.